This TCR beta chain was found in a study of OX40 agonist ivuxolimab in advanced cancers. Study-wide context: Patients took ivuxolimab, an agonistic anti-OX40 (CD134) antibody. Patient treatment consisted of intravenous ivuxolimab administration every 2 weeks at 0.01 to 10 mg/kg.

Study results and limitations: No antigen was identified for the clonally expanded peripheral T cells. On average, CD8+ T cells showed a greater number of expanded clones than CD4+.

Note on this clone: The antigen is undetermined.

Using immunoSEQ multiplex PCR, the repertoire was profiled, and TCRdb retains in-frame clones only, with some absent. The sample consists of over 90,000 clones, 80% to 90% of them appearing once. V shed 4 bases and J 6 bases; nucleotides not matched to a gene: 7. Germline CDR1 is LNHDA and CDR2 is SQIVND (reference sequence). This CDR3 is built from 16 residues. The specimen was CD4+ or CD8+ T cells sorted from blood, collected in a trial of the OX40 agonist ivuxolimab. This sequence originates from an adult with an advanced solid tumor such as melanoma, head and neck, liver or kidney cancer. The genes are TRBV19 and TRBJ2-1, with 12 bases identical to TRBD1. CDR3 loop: CASSTQGQGARNEQFF. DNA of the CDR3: TGTGCCAGTAGTACCCAGGGACAGGGGGCGCGCAATGAGCAGTTCTTC.